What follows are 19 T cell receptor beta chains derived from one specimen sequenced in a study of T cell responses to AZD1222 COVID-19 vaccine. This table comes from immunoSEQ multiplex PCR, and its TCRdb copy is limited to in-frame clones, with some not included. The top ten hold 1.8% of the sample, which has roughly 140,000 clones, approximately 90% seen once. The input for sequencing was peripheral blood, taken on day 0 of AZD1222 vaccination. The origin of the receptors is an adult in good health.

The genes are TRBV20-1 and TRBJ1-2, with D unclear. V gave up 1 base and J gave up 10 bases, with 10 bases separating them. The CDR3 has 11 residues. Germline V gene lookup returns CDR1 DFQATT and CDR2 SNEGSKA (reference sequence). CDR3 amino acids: CSARGEQLYTF. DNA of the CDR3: TGCAGTGCTAGAGGGGAGCAACTCTACACCTTC.

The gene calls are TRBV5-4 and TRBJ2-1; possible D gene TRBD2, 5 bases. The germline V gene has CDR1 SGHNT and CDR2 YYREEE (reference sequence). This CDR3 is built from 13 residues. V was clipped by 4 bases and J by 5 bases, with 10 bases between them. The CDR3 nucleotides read TGTGCCAGCAGCACGGACTGGAACAATGAGCAGTTCTTC. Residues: CASSTDWNNEQFF. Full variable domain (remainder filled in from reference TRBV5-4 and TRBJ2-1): ETGVTQSPTHLIKTRGQQVTLRCSSQSGHNTVSWYQQALGQGPQFIFQYYREEENGRGNFPPRFSGLQFPNYSSELNVNALELDDSALYLCASSTDWNNEQFFGPGTRLTVL.

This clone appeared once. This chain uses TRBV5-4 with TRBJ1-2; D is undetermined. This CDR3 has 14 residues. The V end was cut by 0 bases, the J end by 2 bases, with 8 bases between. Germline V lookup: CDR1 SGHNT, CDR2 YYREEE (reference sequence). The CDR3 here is CASSLGAQNYGYTF. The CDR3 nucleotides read TGTGCCAGCAGCTTGGGCGCCCAGAACTATGGCTACACCTTC.

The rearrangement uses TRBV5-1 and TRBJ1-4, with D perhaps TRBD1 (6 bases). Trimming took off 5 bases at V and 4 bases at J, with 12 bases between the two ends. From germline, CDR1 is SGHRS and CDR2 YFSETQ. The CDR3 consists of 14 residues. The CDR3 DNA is TGCGCCAGCAGACAGGACAGTAATAATGAAAAACTGTTTTTT. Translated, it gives CASRQDSNNEKLFF.

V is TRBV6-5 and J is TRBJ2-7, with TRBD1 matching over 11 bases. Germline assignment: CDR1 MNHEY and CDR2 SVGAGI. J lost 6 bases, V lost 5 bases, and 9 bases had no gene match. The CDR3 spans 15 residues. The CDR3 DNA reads TGTGCCAGCAGTCAGATCGGACAGGGGGCGTCCGAGCAGTACTTC. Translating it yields CASSQIGQGASEQYF.

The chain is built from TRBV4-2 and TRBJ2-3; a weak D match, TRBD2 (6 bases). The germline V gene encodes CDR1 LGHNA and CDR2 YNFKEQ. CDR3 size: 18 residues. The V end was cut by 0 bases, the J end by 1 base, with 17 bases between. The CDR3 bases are TGTGCCAGCAGCCAAGAAGGGACTCCGGCACGAGGCACAGATACGCAGTATTTT. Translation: CASSQEGTPARGTDTQYF.

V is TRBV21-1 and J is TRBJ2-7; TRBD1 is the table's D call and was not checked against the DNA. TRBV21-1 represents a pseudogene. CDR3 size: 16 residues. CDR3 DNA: TGTGCCAGCAGACCCAGGACAGTACGTTTGATCGCGGCGGCTAGGTTC. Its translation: CASRPRTVRLIAAARF.

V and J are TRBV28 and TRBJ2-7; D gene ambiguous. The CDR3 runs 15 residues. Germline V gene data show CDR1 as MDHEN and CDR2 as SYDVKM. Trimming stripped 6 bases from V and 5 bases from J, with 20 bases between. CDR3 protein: CASSAAWGNWNEQYF. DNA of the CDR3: TGTGCCAGCAGCGCGGCTTGGGGAAATTGGAACGAGCAGTACTTC.

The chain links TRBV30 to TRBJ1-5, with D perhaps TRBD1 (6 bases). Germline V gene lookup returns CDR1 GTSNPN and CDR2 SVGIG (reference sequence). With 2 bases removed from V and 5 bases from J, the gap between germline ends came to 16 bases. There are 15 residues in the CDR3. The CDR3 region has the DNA TGTGCCTGGAGTAAGGTAAACAGGGAGGATCAGCCCCAGCATTTT. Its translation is CAWSKVNREDQPQHF.

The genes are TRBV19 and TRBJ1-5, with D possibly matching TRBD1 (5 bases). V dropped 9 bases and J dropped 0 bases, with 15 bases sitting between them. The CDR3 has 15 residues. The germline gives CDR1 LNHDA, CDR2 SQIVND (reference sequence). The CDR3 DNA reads TGTGCCAGCCTACGGGGGGGGAGTAGCAATCAGCCCCAGCATTTT. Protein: CASLRGGSSNQPQHF.

CDR3 residues: CAIRADREKYNEQFF. The CDR3 DNA reads TGTGCCATCAGGGCGGACAGGGAAAAATACAATGAGCAGTTCTTC. The genes are TRBV10-3 and TRBJ2-1, with 8 bases identical to TRBD1. The CDR3 extends over 15 amino acids. V trimming: 6 bases; J trimming: 4 bases; junction bases outside the gene matches: 8. Germline CDR1 is ENHRY and CDR2 is SYGVKD.

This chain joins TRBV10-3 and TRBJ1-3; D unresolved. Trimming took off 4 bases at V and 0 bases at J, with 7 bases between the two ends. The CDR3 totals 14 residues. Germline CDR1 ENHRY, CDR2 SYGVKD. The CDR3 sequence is CAISGADSGNTIYF. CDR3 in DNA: TGTGCCATCAGTGGGGCCGACTCTGGAAACACCATATATTTT.

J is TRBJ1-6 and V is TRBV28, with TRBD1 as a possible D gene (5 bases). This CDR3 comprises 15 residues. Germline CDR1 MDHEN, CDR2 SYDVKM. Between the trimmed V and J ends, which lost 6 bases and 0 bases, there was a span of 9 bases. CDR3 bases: TGTGCCAGCAGGCCCGGGGGCTCCTATAATTCACCCCTCCACTTT. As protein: CASRPGGSYNSPLHF.

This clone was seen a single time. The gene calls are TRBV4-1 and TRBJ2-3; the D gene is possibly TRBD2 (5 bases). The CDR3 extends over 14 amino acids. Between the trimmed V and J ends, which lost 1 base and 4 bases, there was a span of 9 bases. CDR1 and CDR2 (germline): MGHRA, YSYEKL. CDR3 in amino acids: CASSQAGFADTQYF. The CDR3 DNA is TGCGCCAGCAGCCAAGCGGGATTCGCAGATACGCAGTATTTT.

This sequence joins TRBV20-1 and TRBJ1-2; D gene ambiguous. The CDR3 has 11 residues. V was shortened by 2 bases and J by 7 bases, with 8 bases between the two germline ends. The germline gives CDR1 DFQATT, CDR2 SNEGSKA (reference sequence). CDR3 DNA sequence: TGCAGTGCTAGAAGAGAGGGTGGCTACACCTTC. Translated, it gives CSARREGGYTF.

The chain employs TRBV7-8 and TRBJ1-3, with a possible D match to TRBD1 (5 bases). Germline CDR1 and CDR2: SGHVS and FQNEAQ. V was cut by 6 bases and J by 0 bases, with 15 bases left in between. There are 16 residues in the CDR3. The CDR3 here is CASSYIGHHSGNTIYF. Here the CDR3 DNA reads TGTGCCAGCAGTTACATTGGACATCACTCTGGAAACACCATATATTTT.

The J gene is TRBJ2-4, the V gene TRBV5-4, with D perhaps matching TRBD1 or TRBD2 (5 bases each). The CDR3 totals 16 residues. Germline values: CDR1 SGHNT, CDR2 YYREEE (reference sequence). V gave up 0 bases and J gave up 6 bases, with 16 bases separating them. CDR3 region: CASSLGDFERGNIQYF. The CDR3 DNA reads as TGTGCCAGCAGCTTGGGTGACTTTGAGAGGGGAAACATTCAGTACTTC.

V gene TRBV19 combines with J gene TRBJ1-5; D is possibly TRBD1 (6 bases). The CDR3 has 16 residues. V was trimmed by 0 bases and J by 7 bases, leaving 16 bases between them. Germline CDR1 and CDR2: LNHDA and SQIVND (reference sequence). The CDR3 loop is CASSIDLGQLGQPQHF. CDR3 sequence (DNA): TGTGCCAGTAGTATAGATCTAGGACAGCTAGGCCAGCCCCAGCATTTT.

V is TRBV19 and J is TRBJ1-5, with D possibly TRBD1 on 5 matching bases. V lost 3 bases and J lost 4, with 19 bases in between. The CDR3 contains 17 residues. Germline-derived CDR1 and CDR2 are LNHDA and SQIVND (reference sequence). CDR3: CASSIPLGGIDNQPQHF. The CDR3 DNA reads TGTGCCAGTAGTATCCCCCTGGGGGGGATTGATAATCAGCCCCAGCATTTT.